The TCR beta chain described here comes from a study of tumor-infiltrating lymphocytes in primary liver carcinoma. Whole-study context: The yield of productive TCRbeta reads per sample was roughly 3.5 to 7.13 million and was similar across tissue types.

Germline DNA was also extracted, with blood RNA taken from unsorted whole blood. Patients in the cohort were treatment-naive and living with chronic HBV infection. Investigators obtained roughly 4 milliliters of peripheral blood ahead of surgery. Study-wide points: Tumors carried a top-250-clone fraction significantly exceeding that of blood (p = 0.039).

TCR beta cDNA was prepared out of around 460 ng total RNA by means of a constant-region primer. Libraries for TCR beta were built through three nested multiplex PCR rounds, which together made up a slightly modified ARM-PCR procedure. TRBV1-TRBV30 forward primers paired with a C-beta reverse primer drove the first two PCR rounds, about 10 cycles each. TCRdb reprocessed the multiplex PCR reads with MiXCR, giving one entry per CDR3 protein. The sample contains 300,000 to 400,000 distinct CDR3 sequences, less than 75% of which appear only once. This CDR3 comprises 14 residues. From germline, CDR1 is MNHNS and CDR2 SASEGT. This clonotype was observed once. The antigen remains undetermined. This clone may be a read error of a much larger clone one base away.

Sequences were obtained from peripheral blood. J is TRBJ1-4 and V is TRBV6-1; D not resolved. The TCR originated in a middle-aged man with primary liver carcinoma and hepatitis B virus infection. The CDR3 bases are TGTGCCAGCAGTTTGACATCAACTAATGAAAAACCGTTTTTT. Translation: CASSLTSTNEKPFF.